Shown below are 12 T cell receptor beta chains from a single sample sequenced in a study of beta chain features in type 1 diabetes. cDNA synthesis used the whole RNA isolate, giving expressed TCRB sequences. Sequencing was performed with immunoSEQ multiplex PCR; in TCRdb, only in-frame clones are kept and a portion is missing. The sample consists of tens of thousands of clones, 40% to 60% of them appearing once. Study findings and constraints: Significant though moderate, a shortening of TCRB CDR3s appeared in all four CD4+ subsets of Type 1 diabetes patients.

These TCRs are of unknown antigen specificity. Sequenced input: stem cell memory CD4+ T cells from blood. The receptors here all came from a young man with type 1 diabetes.

The rearrangement uses TRBV5-1 and TRBJ2-3; D unclear. CDR3 length: 11 residues. The germline CDR1 and CDR2 sequences are SGHRS and YFSETQ. V gave up 5 bases and J gave up 3 bases, with 4 bases separating them. CDR3 protein: CASSNTDTQYF. The DNA of the CDR3 is TGCGCCAGCAGTAATACAGATACGCAGTATTTT. The whole variable domain, remainder taken from reference TRBV5-1 and TRBJ2-3, is KAGVTQTPRYLIKTRGQQVTLSCSPISGHRSVSWYQQTPGQGLQFLFEYFSETQRNKGNFPGRFSGRQFSNSRSEMNVSTLELGDSALYLCASSNTDTQYFGPGTRLTVL.

The rearrangement joins TRBV6-6 to TRBJ2-3; 9 bases are shared with TRBD1. The length of the CDR3 is 15 residues. Trimming cost V 5 bases and J 4 bases; bases outside gene matches: 7. Germline lookup yields CDR1 MNHNY and CDR2 SVGAGI (reference sequence). CDR3 loop: CASSSGTGRPDTQYF. For the CDR3, the DNA is TGTGCCAGCAGTAGCGGGACAGGGAGGCCAGATACGCAGTATTTT.

This chain connects TRBV6-5 to TRBJ1-1; D ambiguous. The V end was cut by 5 bases, the J end by 0 bases, with 7 bases between. Germline assignment: CDR1 MNHEY and CDR2 SVGAGI. There are 13 residues in the CDR3. The DNA for the CDR3 is TGTGCCAGCAGTCCCCAGGTGAACACTGAAGCTTTCTTT. Protein: CASSPQVNTEAFF.

V and J are TRBV2 and TRBJ2-2; D is undetermined. The CDR3 length is 13 residues. Germline CDR1 reads SNHLY; CDR2 reads FYNNEI. Between the trimmed V and J ends, which lost 4 bases and 4 bases, there was a span of 7 bases. In DNA form, the CDR3 reads TGTGCCAGCAGTGGTAGAATCACCGGGGAGCTGTTTTTT. Amino acid sequence: CASSGRITGELFF.

V and J are TRBV5-1 and TRBJ2-1, with 7 bases identical to TRBD1. The V gene end was trimmed by 2 bases and the J gene end by 5 bases; junction bases not matched to a gene: 1. CDR3 length equals 13 residues. In germline, CDR1 is SGHRS, CDR2 YFSETQ. For the CDR3, the DNA is TGCGCCAGCAGCTTTCAGGGGGACAATGAGCAGTTCTTC. As protein: CASSFQGDNEQFF.

This chain uses TRBV15 with TRBJ1-1; D remains ambiguous. Germline V gives CDR1 LNHNV, CDR2 YYDKDF (reference sequence). Trimming removed 1 base at V and 0 bases at J, with 6 bases between. The CDR3 consists of 14 residues. In nucleotides, the CDR3 is TGTGCCACCAGCAGAGGAACGGTGAACACTGAAGCTTTCTTT. It codes for CATSRGTVNTEAFF.

V is TRBV6-6 and J is TRBJ2-1, with 9 bases that match TRBD2. CDR1 and CDR2 from the germline V gene are MNHNY and SVGAGI (reference sequence). This CDR3 is 14 amino acids long. The trim removed 7 bases at V and 3 bases at J, leaving 4 bases unmatched. CDR3 region: CASTVAGDYNEQFF. The CDR3 DNA reads as TGTGCCAGCACGGTAGCGGGGGACTACAATGAGCAGTTCTTC.

The J gene is TRBJ2-5, the V gene TRBV11-1, with a tentative D call TRBD2 (7 bases). Trimming took off 7 bases at V and 0 bases at J, with 21 bases between the two ends. Germline V gene data show CDR1 as SGHAT and CDR2 as FQDESV (reference sequence). The CDR3 sequence is 17 residues long. Here the CDR3 DNA reads TGTGCCAGCACCGTCCTCGGCGGGGGCCCGTACCAAGAGACCCAGTACTTC. Amino acid sequence: CASTVLGGGPYQETQYF. The entire variable domain, with the rest obtained from reference TRBV11-1 and TRBJ2-5, is as follows: EAEVAQSPRYKITEKSQAVAFWCDPISGHATLYWYRQILGQGPELLVQFQDESVVDDSQLPKDRFSAERLKGVDSTLKIQPAELGDSAMYLCASTVLGGGPYQETQYFGPGTRLLVL.

This clone was found a few times. DNA for the CDR3: TGTGCCAGTAGGGAACAGGGAAGTAGCAATCAGCCCCAGCATTTT. Translation gives CASREQGSSNQPQHF. V and J are TRBV19 and TRBJ1-5; D perhaps matches TRBD1 (6 bases). The CDR3 has 15 residues. V lost 6 bases to trimming and J lost 0 bases, with 12 bases between them. Germline lookup yields CDR1 LNHDA and CDR2 SQIVND (reference sequence).

The genes are TRBV19 and TRBJ2-7; the match to TRBD1 covers 8 bases. The trim removed 3 bases at V and 5 bases at J, leaving 12 bases unmatched. CDR1 is LNHDA, CDR2 SQIVND, per germline (reference sequence). The CDR3 extends over 16 amino acids. CDR3 region: CASSITGTGRLNEQYF. Written as DNA, the CDR3 is TGTGCCAGTAGTATTACCGGGACAGGAAGGTTGAACGAGCAGTACTTC. Full variable domain (outside the CDR3, taken from reference TRBV19 and TRBJ2-7): DGGITQSPKYLFRKEGQNVTLSCEQNLNHDAMYWYRQDPGQGLRLIYYSQIVNDFQKGDIAEGYSVSREKKESFPLTVTSAQKNPTAFYLCASSITGTGRLNEQYFGPGTRLTVT.

J is TRBJ1-6 and V is TRBV9; TRBD1 matches at 8 bases. Germline V gene sequence: CDR1 SGDLS, CDR2 YYNGEE. CDR3 length: 16 amino acids. Unmatched junction bases numbered 6, after V lost 0 bases and J lost 7 bases. CDR3 sequence: CASSVAGGAGNSPLHF. As DNA, the CDR3 is TGTGCCAGCAGCGTAGCAGGGGGCGCGGGGAATTCACCCCTCCACTTT. Full variable domain (outside the CDR3, taken from reference TRBV9 and TRBJ1-6): DSGVTQTPKHLITATGQRVTLRCSPRSGDLSVYWYQQSLDQGLQFLIQYYNGEERAKGNILERFSAQQFPDLHSELNLSSLELGDSALYFCASSVAGGAGNSPLHFGNGTRLTVT.

The rearrangement joins TRBV19 to TRBJ2-1; TRBD2 matches 7 bases. This CDR3 is 19 amino acids long. The germline V gene encodes CDR1 LNHDA and CDR2 SQIVND (reference sequence). Trimming removed 0 bases from V and 0 bases from J; junction bases left unmatched: 11. The CDR3 DNA follows: TGTGCCAGTAGTATAGATTTTGGAACACTAGCGAACTCCTACAATGAGCAGTTCTTC. It encodes CASSIDFGTLANSYNEQFF.